This TCR beta chain appears in the sequencing data of a study of CD8 T cells in ankylosing spondylitis. With V trimmed by 1 base and J by 3 bases, 6 bases remained unmatched. The CDR3 contains 16 residues. Germline values: CDR1 LNHDA, CDR2 SQIVND (reference sequence). On this clonotype itself: Its specificity is not known.

A quantitative 5'-RACE method, one with molecular barcodes, was used to make TCR beta libraries. TCRdb re-derived calls from the 5' RACE reads in MiXCR, one entry per CDR3 protein. The sample records 250,000 to 350,000 distinct CDR3 sequences, 20% to 25% being singletons. Regarding the study as a whole: Several of the motif variants were reported before in synovial fluid and blood from reactive arthritis.

The TCR originated in a female donor with ankylosing spondylitis or in good health (not recorded which). Sequencing was carried out using blood, either unsorted or a sorted T cell fraction (not recorded which). The V gene is TRBV19, the J gene TRBJ2-1; 7 positions agree with TRBD1. The CDR3 here is CASSIGQGWGYNEQFF. The CDR3 nucleotides read TGTGCCAGTAGTATAGGACAGGGATGGGGCTACAATGAGCAGTTCTTC. Complete variable domain (other parts from reference TRBV19 and TRBJ2-1): DGGITQSPKYLFRKEGQNVTLSCEQNLNHDAMYWYRQDPGQGLRLIYYSQIVNDFQKGDIAEGYSVSREKKESFPLTVTSAQKNPTAFYLCASSIGQGWGYNEQFFGPGTRLTVL.